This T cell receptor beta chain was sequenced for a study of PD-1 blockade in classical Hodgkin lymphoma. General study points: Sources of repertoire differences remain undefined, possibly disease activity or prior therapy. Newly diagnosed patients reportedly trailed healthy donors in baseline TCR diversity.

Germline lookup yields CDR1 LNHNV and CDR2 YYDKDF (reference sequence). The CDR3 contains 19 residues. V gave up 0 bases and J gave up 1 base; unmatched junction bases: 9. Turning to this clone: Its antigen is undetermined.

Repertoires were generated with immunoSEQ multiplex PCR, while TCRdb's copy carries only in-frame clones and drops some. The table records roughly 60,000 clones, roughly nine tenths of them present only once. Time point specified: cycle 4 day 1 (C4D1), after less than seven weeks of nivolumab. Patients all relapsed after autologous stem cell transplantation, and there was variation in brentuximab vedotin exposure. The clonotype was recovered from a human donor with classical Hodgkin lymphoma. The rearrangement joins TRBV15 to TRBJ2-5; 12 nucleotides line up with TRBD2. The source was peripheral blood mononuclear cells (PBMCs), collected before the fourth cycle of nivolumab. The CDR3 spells CATSRDRLAGEKGQETQYF. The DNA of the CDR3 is TGTGCCACCAGCAGAGATAGACTAGCGGGGGAAAAAGGCCAAGAGACCCAGTACTTC.